This TCR beta chain stems from a study of cytomegalovirus exposure and HLA in healthy donors. The study, taken as a whole, reports: TCR beta sequences reportedly predicted the HLA-A and HLA-B alleles of most subjects accurately.

The count of this clone is one. As yet, its antigen is unknown. The junction had 7 bases not matched to a gene; V was cut back by 6 bases and J by 3 bases. The CDR3 extends over 14 amino acids. CDR1 is MNHNS and CDR2 is SASEGT in the germline V gene. A multiplex PCR was run with 60 Vbeta primers and 13 Jbeta primers. Measured with immunoSEQ multiplex PCR; TCRdb has only the in-frame clones, and not every one. The data contain approximately 53,000 clones, approximately 77% of them singletons. This TCR derives from a woman aged 50 to 60 in good health and CMV-seronegative. The sample comprised PBMCs. The genes are TRBV6-1 and TRBJ2-5; TRBD2 agrees at 7 bases. CDR3 nucleotide sequence: TGTGCCAGCAGCGTAACCGGGAGGAAAGAGACCCAGTACTTC. Protein: CASSVTGRKETQYF.